This T cell receptor (beta chain) was identified in a study of OX40 agonist ivuxolimab in advanced cancers. Overall study results and limits: Both CD4+ and CD8+ T cell populations in blood had undergone clonal expansion by week 6 at 0.1 to 3.0 mg/kg.

Sequencing was performed with immunoSEQ multiplex PCR; in TCRdb, only in-frame clones are kept and a portion is missing. The sample consists of approximately 60,000 clones, over 60% of them appearing once. Patients with a history of autoimmune disease or on systemic immunosuppression were excluded. Patients had blood sampled at baseline and again on cycle 4 day 1 and cycle 7 day 1. This clone appeared a few times. Its antigen is currently unknown. The receptor comes from an adult with an advanced solid tumor such as melanoma, head and neck, liver or kidney cancer. This sample comprised CD4+ or CD8+ T cells sorted from blood, obtained in a trial of the OX40 agonist ivuxolimab.

The CDR3 DNA reads as TGTGCCAGCAGCAAACGGGACCGCTCTTGGTATGGCTACACCTTC. Residues: CASSKRDRSWYGYTF. The V and J genes are TRBV5-8 and TRBJ1-2; the D gene is possibly TRBD1 (5 bases). This CDR3 is 15 amino acids long. Trimming shortened V by 4 bases and J by 5 bases, and 18 bases separated the two germline ends. Germline CDR1 reads SGHTS; CDR2 reads YDEGEE.